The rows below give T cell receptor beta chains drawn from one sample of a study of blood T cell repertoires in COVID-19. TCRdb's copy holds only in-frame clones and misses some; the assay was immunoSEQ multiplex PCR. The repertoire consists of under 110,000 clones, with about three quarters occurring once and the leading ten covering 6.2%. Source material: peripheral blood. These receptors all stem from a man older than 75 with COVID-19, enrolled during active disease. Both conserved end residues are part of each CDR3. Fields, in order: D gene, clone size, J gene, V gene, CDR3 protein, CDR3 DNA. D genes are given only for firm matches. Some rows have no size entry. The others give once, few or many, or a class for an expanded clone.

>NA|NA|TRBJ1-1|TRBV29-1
CSVAFRGGTEAFF
TGCAGCGTTGCCTTCCGGGGGGGCACTGAAGCTTTCTTT
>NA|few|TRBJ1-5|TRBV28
CASSPPAGAFRVSNQPQHF
TGTGCCAGCAGTCCCCCGGCAGGGGCGTTTAGGGTGAGCAATCAGCCCCAGCATTTT
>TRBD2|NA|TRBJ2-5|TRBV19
CASSSGGRETQYF
TGTGCCAGTAGTAGCGGGGGAAGAGAGACCCAGTACTTC
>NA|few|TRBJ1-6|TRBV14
CASRGRDTSSYNSPLHF
TGTGCCAGCAGAGGACGGGACACAAGCTCCTATAATTCACCCCTCCACTTT
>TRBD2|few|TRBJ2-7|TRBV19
CASSILAGGYEQYF
TGTGCCAGTAGTATCCTTGCGGGAGGCTACGAGCAGTACTTC
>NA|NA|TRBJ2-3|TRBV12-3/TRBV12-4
CASRINGNTQYF
TGTGCCAGCAGGATCAACGGGAATACGCAGTATTTT
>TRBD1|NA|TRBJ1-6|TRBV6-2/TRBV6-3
CASSYEGGTYNSPLHF
TGTGCCAGCAGTTACGAAGGGGGCACCTATAATTCACCCCTCCACTTT
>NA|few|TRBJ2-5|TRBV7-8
CASSLSGISRWETQYF
TGTGCCAGCAGCTTATCCGGGATCTCGCGCTGGGAGACCCAGTACTTC
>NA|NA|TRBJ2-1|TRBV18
CASQGYDEQFF
TGTGCCAGCCAGGGGTACGATGAGCAGTTCTTC
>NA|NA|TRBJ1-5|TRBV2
CASSEAQGSNQPQHF
TGTGCCAGCAGTGAAGCGCAGGGGAGCAATCAGCCCCAGCATTTT
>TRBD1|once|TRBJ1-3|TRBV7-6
CASSLGQGLSGNTIYF
TGTGCCAGCAGCTTGGGACAGGGCCTCTCTGGAAACACCATATATTTT
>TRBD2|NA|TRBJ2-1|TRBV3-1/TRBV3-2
CASSPDFWAGGGFF
TGTGCCAGCAGCCCCGATTTTTGGGCGGGAGGAGGATTCTTC
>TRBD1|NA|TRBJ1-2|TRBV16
CASSQSGTGNGYTF
TGTGCCAGCAGCCAATCAGGGACAGGGAATGGCTACACCTTC
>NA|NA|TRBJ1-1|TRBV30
CAWSVHHPEAFF
TGTGCCTGGAGTGTACATCATCCTGAAGCTTTCTTT
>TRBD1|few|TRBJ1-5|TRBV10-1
CASVVTGQVNQPQHF
TGCGCCAGCGTTGTGACGGGACAGGTCAATCAGCCCCAGCATTTT